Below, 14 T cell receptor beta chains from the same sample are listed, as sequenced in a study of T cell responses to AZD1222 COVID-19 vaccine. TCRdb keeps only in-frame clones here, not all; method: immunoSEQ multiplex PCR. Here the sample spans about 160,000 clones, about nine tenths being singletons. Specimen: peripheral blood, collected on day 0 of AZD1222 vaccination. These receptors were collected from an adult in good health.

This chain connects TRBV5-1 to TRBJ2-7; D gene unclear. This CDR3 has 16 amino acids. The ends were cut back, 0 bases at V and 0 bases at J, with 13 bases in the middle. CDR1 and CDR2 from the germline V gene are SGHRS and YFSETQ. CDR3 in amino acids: CASSLGGKQSSYEQYF. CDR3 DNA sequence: TGCGCCAGCAGCTTGGGCGGAAAACAGTCCTCCTACGAGCAGTACTTC. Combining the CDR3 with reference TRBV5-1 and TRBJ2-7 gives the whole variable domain KAGVTQTPRYLIKTRGQQVTLSCSPISGHRSVSWYQQTPGQGLQFLFEYFSETQRNKGNFPGRFSGRQFSNSRSEMNVSTLELGDSALYLCASSLGGKQSSYEQYFGPGTRLTVT.

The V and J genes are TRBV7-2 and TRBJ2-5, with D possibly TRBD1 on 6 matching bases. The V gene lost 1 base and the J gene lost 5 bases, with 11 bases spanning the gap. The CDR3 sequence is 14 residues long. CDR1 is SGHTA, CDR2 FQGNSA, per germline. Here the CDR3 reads CASSLGQGWETQYF. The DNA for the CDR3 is TGTGCCAGCAGCTTAGGGCAGGGGTGGGAGACCCAGTACTTC.

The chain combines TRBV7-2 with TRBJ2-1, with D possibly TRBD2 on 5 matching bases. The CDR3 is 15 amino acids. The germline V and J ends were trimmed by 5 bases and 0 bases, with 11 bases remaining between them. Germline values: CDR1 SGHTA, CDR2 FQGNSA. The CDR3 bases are TGTGCCAGCAGCATCACTAGGAACTCCTACAATGAGCAGTTCTTC. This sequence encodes CASSITRNSYNEQFF.

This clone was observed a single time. The CDR3 coding sequence is TGTGCCACCAGCAAAGGGACTAGCGGGAGTCAAGAGACCCAGTACTTC. Translated: CATSKGTSGSQETQYF. The chain is built from TRBV15 and TRBJ2-5; 14 bases match TRBD2. The CDR3 extends over 16 amino acids. Trimming took 4 bases from V and 2 from J; bases not matched to a gene: 3. Germline V gene data show CDR1 as LNHNV and CDR2 as YYDKDF (reference sequence).

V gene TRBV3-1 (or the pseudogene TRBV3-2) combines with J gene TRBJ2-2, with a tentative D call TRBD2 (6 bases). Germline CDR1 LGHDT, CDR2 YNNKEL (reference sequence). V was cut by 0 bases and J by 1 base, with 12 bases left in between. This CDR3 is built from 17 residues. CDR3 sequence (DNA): TGTGCCAGCAGCCAAGATGGTTCGCGGGGGAACACCGGGGAGCTGTTTTTT. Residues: CASSQDGSRGNTGELFF.

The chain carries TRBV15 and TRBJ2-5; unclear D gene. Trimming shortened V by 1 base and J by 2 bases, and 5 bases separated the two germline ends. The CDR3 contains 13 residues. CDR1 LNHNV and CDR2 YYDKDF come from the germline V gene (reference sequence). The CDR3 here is CATSRGGQETQYF. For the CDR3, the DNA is TGTGCCACCAGCAGAGGCGGTCAAGAGACCCAGTACTTC.

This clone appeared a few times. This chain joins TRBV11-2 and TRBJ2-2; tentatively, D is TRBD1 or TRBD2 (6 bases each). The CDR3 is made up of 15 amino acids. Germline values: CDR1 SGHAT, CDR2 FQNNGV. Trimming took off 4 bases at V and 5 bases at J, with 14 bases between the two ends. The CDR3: CASSSLGGATGELFF. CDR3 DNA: TGTGCCAGCAGCTCCCTGGGGGGCGCGACCGGGGAGCTGTTTTTT.

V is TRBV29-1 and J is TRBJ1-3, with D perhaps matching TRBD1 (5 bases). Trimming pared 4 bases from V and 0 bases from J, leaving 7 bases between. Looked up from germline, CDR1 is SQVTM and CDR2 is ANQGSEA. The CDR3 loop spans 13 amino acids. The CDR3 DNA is TGCAGCGTTGCAGGGTACTCTGGAAACACCATATATTTT. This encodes CSVAGYSGNTIYF.

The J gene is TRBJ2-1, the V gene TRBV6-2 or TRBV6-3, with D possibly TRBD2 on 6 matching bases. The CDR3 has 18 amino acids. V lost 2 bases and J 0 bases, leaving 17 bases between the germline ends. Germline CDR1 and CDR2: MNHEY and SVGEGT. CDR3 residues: CASSYGREYESSYNEQFF. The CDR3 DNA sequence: TGTGCCAGCAGTTACGGTCGGGAGTACGAAAGCTCCTACAATGAGCAGTTCTTC.

CDR3 amino acids: CASNPTVGADTQYF. In DNA, the CDR3 is TGCGCCAGCAACCCGACAGTGGGTGCAGATACGCAGTATTTT. The J gene is TRBJ2-3, the V gene TRBV5-1, with D perhaps matching TRBD1 (5 bases). The germline CDR1 and CDR2 sequences are SGHRS and YFSETQ. The ends were cut back, 6 bases at V and 4 bases at J, with 15 bases in the middle. The CDR3 is 14 amino acids.

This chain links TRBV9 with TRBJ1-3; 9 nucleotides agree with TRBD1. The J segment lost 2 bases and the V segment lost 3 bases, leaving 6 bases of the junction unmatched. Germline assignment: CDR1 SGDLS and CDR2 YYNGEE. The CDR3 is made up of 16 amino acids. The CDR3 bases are TGTGCCAGCAGCGGCCGGGACAGGGTGACTGGAAACACCATATATTTT. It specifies CASSGRDRVTGNTIYF.

The CDR3 is CASSLAGTGGLGYTF. CDR3 coding DNA: TGTGCCAGCAGCTTAGCAGGGACAGGGGGCCTTGGCTACACCTTC. The chain has TRBV7-2 and TRBJ1-2; 12 bases are a match to TRBD1. CDR1 is SGHTA, CDR2 FQGNSA, per germline. This CDR3 has 15 amino acids. The V gene end was trimmed by 0 bases and the J gene end by 7 bases; junction bases not matched to a gene: 3.

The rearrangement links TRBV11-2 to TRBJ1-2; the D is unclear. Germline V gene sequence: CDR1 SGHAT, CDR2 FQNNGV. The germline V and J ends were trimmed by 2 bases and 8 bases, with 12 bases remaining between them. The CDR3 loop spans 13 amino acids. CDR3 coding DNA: TGTGCCAGCAGCTTAACAGCCCCGGGCGGCTACACCTTC. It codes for CASSLTAPGGYTF.

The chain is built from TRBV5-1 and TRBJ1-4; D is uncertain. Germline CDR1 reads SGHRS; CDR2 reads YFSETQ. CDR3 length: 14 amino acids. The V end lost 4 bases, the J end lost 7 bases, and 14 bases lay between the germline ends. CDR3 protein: CASSREPEGEKLFF. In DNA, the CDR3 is TGCGCCAGCAGCCGAGAGCCTGAGGGTGAAAAACTGTTTTTT.